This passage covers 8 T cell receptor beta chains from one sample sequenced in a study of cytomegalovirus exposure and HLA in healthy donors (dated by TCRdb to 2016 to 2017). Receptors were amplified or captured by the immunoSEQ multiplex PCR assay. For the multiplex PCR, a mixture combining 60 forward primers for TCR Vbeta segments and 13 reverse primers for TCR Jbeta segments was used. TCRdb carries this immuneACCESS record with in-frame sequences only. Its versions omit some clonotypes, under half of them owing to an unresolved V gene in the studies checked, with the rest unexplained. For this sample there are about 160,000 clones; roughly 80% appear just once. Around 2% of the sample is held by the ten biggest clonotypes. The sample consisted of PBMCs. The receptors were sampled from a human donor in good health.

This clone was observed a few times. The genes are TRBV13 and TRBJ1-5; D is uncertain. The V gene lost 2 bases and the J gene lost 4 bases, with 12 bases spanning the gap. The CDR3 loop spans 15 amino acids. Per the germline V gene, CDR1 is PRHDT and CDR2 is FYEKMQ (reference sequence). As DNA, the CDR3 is TGTGCCAGCAGCTTAAGCACCGCGGGGAATCAGCCCCAGCATTTT. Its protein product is CASSLSTAGNQPQHF.

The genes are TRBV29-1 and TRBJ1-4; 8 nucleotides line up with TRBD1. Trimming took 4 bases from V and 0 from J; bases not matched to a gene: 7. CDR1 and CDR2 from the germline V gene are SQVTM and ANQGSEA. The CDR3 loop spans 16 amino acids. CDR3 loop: CSVVGTGTATNEKLFF. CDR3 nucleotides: TGCAGCGTTGTTGGGACAGGAACCGCAACTAATGAAAAACTGTTTTTT.

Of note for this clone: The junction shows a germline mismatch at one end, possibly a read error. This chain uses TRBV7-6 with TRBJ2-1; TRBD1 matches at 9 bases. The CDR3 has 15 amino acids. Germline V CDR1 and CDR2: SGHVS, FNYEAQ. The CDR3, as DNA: TGTGCCAGCAGCTTAGAGATCGGTTTCGGGACAGGGATGATCTTC. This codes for CASSLEIGFGTGMIF.

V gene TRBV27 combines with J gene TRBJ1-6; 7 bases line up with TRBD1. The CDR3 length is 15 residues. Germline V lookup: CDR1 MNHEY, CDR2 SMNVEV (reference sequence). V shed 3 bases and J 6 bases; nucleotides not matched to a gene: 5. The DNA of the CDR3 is TGTGCCAGCAGTTTTTCGGACAGGAGTAATTCACCCCTCCACTTT. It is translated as CASSFSDRSNSPLHF.

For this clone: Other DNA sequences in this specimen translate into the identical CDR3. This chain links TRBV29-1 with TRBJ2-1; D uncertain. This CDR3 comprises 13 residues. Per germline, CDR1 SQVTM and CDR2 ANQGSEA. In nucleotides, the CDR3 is TGCAGTGTTATATCCAGTTCCTACAATGAGCAGTTCTTC. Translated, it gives CSVISSSYNEQFF.

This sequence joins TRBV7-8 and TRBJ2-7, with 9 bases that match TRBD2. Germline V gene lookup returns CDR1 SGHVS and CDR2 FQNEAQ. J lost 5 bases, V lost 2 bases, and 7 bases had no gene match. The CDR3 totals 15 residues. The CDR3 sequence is CASSLSGLALDEQYF. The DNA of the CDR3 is TGTGCCAGCAGCTTATCGGGACTAGCCCTCGACGAGCAGTACTTC.

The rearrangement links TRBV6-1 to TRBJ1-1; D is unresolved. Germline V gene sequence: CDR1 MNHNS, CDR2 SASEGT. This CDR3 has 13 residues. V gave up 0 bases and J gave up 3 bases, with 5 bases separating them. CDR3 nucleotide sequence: TGTGCCAGCAGTGAAGCTCCAGACACTGAAGCTTTCTTT. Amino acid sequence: CASSEAPDTEAFF.

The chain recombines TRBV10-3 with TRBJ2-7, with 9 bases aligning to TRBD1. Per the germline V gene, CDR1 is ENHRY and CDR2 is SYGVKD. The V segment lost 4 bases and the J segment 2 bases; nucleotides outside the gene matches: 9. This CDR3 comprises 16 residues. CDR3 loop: CAISATGTGTTYEQYF. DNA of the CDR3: TGTGCCATCAGTGCGACCGGGACAGGGACCACCTACGAGCAGTACTTC.